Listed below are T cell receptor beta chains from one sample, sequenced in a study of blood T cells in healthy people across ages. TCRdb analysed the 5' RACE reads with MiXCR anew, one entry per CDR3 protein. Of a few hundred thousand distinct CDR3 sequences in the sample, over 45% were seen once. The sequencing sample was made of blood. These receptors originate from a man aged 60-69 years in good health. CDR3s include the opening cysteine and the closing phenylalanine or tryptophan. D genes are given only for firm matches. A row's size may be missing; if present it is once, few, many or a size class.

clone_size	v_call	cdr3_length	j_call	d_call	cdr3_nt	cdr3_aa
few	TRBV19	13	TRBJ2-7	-	TGTGCCAGTAGTGAAGCTAGCAGGTACGAGCAGTACTTC	CASSEASRYEQYF
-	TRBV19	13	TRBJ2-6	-	TGTGCCTCTGTGGCCTCTGGGGCCAACGTCCTGACTTTC	CASVASGANVLTF
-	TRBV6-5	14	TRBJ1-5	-	TGTGCCAGCAAAAGGCAGGGTACGAATCAGCCCCAGCATTTT	CASKRQGTNQPQHF
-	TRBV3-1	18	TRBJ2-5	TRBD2	TGTGCCAGCAGCCAAGGTGGGACTAGCGGGAGGTTGGAGGAGGCCCAGTACTTC	CASSQGGTSGRLEEAQYF
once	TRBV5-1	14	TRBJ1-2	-	TGCGCCAGCAGGCCCTCTCCGGGCCCTGATGGCTACACCTTC	CASRPSPGPDGYTF
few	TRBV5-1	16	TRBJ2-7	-	TGCGCCAGCAGCTTCTCGTCGATGCGAGGAGGCTACGAGCAGTACTTC	CASSFSSMRGGYEQYF
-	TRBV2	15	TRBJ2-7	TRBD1	TGTGCCAGCAGTCGCACAGGGGGGATCTCCTACGAGCAGTACTTC	CASSRTGGISYEQYF
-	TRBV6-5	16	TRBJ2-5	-	TGTGCCAGCAGTCCGGGGGACACAGGTTTTCTAGAGACCCAGTACTTC	CASSPGDTGFLETQYF
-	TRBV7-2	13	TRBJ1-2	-	TGTGCCAGCAGCTTAGGGGTTAAGGGTGGCTACACCTTC	CASSLGVKGGYTF
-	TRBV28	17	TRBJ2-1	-	TGTGCCAGCACCCCCTTGTTAGCTCCCTCCTCCTACAATGAGCAGTTCTTC	CASTPLLAPSSYNEQFF
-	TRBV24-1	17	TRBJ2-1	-	TGTGCCACCAGTGATCCCAGCGACTGCAGCTCCTACAATGAGCAGTTCTTC	CATSDPSDCSSYNEQFF
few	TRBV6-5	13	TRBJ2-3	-	TGTGCCAGCAGTTACACCAGACTCGATACGCAGTATTTT	CASSYTRLDTQYF
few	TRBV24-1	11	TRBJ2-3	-	TGTGCCACCAGTTGGGCAGATACGCAGTATTTT	CATSWADTQYF